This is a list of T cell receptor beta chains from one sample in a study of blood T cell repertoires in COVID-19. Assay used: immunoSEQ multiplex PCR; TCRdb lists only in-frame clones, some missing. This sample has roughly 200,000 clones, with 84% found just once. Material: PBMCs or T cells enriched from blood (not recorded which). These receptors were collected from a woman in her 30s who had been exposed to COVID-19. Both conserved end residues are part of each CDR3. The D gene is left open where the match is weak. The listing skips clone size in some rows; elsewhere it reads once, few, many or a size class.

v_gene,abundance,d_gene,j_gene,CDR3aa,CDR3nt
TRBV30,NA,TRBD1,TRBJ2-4,CAWRDRQLAKNIQYF,TGTGCCTGGAGGGACAGGCAGCTAGCCAAAAACATTCAGTACTTC
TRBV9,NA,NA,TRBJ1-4,CASSGRVGEKLFF,TGTGCCAGCAGCGGCAGGGTTGGTGAAAAACTGTTTTTT
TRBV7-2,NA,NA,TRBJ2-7,CASSFSGGADEQYF,TGTGCCAGCAGCTTCTCTGGGGGCGCGGACGAGCAGTACTTC
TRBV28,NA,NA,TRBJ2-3,CASSTTSGYTDTQYF,TGTGCCAGCAGTACCACCAGCGGTTACACAGATACGCAGTATTTT
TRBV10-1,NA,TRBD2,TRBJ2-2,CASSPSDPGLAGTGELFF,TGCGCCAGCAGTCCTTCAGATCCGGGACTAGCGGGGACCGGGGAGCTGTTTTTT
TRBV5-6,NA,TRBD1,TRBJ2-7,CASSLFTGTGDGQYF,TGTGCCAGCAGCCTATTTACCGGGACAGGGGACGGGCAGTACTTC
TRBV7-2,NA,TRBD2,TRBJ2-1,CASSWTSGGVGSYNEQFF,TGTGCCAGCAGCTGGACTAGCGGGGGGGTAGGGTCCTACAATGAGCAGTTCTTC
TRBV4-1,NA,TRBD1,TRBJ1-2,CASSQRQGVSYGYTF,TGCGCCAGCAGCCAACGGCAGGGGGTAAGCTATGGCTACACCTTC
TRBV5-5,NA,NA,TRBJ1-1,CASSLRMNTEAFF,TGTGCCAGCAGCTTGCGTATGAACACTGAAGCTTTCTTT
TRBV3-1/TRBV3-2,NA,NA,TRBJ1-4,CASSGQLNEKLFF,TGTGCCAGCAGCGGACAGCTTAATGAAAAACTGTTTTTT
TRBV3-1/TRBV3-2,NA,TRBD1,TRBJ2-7,CASSFHNTTGGSSYEQYF,TGTGCCAGCAGCTTCCACAACACGACAGGGGGAAGCTCCTACGAGCAGTACTTC
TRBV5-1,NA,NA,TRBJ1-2,CASSHDTFYGYTF,TGCGCCAGCAGCCACGACACCTTCTATGGCTACACCTTC
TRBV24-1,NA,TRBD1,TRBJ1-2,CATRRTGYYGYTF,TGTGCCACCAGAAGGACAGGTTACTATGGCTACACCTTC
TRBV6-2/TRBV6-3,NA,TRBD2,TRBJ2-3,CASSYAASGATDTQYF,TGTGCCAGCAGTTACGCCGCTAGCGGGGCCACAGATACGCAGTATTTT
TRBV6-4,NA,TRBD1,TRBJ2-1,CASSEGTGLRNEQFF,TGTGCCAGCAGTGAGGGGACAGGGCTCCGGAATGAGCAGTTCTTC
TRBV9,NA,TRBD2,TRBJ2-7,CASSFGTSGVDEQYF,TGTGCCAGCAGCTTTGGGACTAGCGGGGTGGACGAGCAGTACTTC
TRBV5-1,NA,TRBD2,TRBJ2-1,CASSPGLAGANEQFF,TGCGCCAGCAGCCCCGGACTAGCGGGGGCCAATGAGCAGTTCTTC
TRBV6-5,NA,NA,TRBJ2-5,CASSITSAVQETQYF,TGTGCCAGCAGTATCACCAGTGCCGTCCAAGAGACCCAGTACTTC
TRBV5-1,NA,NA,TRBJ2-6,CASSFTGANVLTF,TGCGCCAGCAGCTTTACTGGGGCCAACGTCCTGACTTTC
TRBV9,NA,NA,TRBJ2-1,CASSVAVGGQSSYNEQFF,TGTGCCAGCAGCGTAGCTGTGGGGGGTCAAAGCTCCTACAATGAGCAGTTCTTC
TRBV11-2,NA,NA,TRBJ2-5,CASSFLRDSQETQYF,TGTGCCAGCAGCTTCCTCCGGGACTCCCAAGAGACCCAGTACTTC
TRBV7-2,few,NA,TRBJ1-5,CASSLRGNQPQHF,TGTGCCAGCAGCTTACGAGGGAATCAGCCCCAGCATTTT
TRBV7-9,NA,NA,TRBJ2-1,CASSPSENNEQFF,TGTGCCAGCAGCCCCTCCGAGAACAATGAGCAGTTCTTC
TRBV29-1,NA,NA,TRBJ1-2,CSVEGPIDSYGYTF,TGCAGCGTTGAGGGGCCTATTGACAGCTATGGCTACACCTTC
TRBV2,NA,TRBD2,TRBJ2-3,CASSGVAGGSTDTQYF,TGTGCCAGCAGTGGGGTAGCGGGGGGGAGCACAGATACGCAGTATTTT
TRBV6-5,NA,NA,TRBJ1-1,CASSFDSNTEAFF,TGTGCCAGCAGTTTTGACAGCAACACTGAAGCTTTCTTT
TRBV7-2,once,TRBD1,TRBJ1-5,CASSSYRTGHNQPQHF,TGTGCCAGCAGCTCTTATAGGACAGGCCACAATCAGCCCCAGCATTTT
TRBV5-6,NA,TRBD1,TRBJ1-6,CASSLGQGWNSPLHF,TGTGCCAGCAGCCTGGGACAGGGATGGAATTCACCCCTCCACTTT
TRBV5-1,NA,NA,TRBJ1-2,CASSLDPGNYGYTF,TGCGCCAGCAGCTTGGATCCGGGGAACTATGGCTACACCTTC
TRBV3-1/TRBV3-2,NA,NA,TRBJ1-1,CASSQSPFLLQAFF,TGTGCCAGCAGCCAATCTCCTTTTTTGTTACAGGCTTTCTTT
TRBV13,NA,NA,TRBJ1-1,CASSLLSGGVNTEAFF,TGTGCCAGCAGCCTACTAAGCGGAGGGGTAAACACTGAAGCTTTCTTT
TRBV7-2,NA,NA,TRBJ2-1,CASSLSYLGGAPGNEQFF,TGTGCCAGCAGCTTATCCTACTTGGGGGGGGCCCCGGGCAATGAGCAGTTCTTC
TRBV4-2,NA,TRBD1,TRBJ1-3,CASSRNPRGTDPFPSGNTIYF,TGTGCCAGCAGCCGAAACCCCCGCGGGACAGACCCTTTTCCCTCTGGAAACACCATATATTTT
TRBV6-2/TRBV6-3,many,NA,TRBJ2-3,CASSPQGTPHRNTQYF,TGTGCCAGCAGTCCACAAGGGACTCCCCATCGGAATACGCAGTATTTT
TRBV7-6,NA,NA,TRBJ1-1,CASSLNRGTEAFF,TGTGCCAGCAGCTTAAATCGGGGTACTGAAGCTTTCTTT
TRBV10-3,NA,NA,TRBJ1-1,CAISDSRTRGMNTEAFF,TGTGCCATCAGTGACTCACGGACCAGGGGCATGAACACTGAAGCTTTCTTT